This record looks at one T cell receptor beta chain sequence and its context. This sample is drawn from a study of siplizumab effects on memory and regulatory T cells. Trimming shortened V by 5 bases and J by 5 bases, and 15 bases separated the two germline ends. From germline, CDR1 is GTSNPN and CDR2 SVGIG (reference sequence). This CDR3 has 13 amino acids. Assay: immunoSEQ multiplex PCR; the TCRdb copy retains only in-frame clones and omits some. The repertoire has 100,000 or so clones, approximately 94% of them found once; the top ten carry more than 0.3%. Sequences were obtained from CD4+ T cells sorted from blood. The gene calls are TRBV30 and TRBJ1-1; tentatively, D is TRBD1 (5 bases). This sequence originates from a human donor in good health. The CDR3 coding sequence is TGTGCCTGGGCCTCCGGGGGAGGTACTGAAGCTTTCTTT. Translating gives CAWASGGGTEAFF.